This T cell receptor (beta chain) was sequenced for a study of T cells after posttransplantation cyclophosphamide. Study-wide points: Recipient CMV seropositivity and CMV reactivation strongly tracked TRB clonality. Later post-transplant blood repertoires were often dominated by donor CD8+ memory clones. Blood and skin or GI T cell repertoires showed limited TRB overlap.

A word on this clone: Its specificity is not known.

A marrow graft followed busulfan-fludarabine conditioning, with cyclophosphamide on days +3 and +4. The repertoire was sequenced with immunoSEQ multiplex PCR; TCRdb's copy has only in-frame clones and lacks some. This sample has 12,000 or so clones, with about 90% found just once. The ends lost 4 bases at V and 4 bases at J; junction bases unmatched: 7. This CDR3 region has 15 residues. Germline V lookup: CDR1 SGHDN, CDR2 FVKESK. This specimen was PBMCs, taken after allogeneic stem cell transplant with posttransplant cyclophosphamide. The receptor was isolated from a female patient in her 30s who received an allogeneic stem cell transplant from an unrelated donor, was CMV-positive, and had no GVHD. The T cells may come from the graft donor. The chain is built from TRBV14 and TRBJ1-2, with 9 bases lining up with TRBD1. The CDR3 sequence is CASSRDRVGGYGYTF. The CDR3 DNA sequence: TGTGCCAGCAGCCGGGACAGGGTAGGAGGCTATGGCTACACCTTC.